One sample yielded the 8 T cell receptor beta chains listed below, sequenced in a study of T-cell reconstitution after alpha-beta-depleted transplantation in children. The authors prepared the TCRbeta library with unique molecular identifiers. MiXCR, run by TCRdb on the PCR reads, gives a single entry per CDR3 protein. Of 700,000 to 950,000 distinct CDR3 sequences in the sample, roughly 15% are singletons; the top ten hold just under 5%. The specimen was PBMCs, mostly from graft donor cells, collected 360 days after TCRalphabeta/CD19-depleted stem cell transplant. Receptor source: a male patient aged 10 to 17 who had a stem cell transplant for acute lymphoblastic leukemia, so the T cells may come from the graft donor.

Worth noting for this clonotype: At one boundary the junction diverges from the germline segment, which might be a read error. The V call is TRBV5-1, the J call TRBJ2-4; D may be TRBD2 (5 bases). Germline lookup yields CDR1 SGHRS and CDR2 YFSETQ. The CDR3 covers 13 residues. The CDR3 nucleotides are TGCGCCGGCAGTGTGGAGCCGGGGAACATTCAGTACTTC. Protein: CAGSVEPGNIQYF.

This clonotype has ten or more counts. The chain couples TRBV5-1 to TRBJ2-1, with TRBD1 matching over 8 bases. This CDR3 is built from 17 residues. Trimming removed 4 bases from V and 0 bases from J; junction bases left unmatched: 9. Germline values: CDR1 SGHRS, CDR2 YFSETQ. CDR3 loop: CASSGIRQGSSYNEQFF. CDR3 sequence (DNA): TGCGCCAGCAGCGGGATACGACAGGGGAGCTCCTACAATGAGCAGTTCTTC.

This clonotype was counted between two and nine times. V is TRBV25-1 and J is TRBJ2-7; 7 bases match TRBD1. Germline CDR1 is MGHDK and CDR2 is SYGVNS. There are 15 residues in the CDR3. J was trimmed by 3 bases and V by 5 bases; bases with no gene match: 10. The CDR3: CASSPLTGRHYEQYF. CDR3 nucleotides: TGTGCCAGCAGTCCTCTGACAGGGAGACACTACGAGCAGTACTTC.

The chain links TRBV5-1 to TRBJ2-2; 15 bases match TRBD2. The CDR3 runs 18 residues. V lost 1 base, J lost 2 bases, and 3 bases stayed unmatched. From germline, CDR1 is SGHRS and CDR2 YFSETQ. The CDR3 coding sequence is TGCGCCAGCAGCTTGAGGGGACTAGCGGGAGGCAACACCGGGGAGCTGTTTTTT. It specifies CASSLRGLAGGNTGELFF.

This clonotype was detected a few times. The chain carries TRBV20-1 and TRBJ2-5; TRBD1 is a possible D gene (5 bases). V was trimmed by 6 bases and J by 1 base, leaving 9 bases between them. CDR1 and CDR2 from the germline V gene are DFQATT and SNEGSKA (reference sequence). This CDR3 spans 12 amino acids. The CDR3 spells CSAVGLQETQYF. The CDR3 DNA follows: TGCAGTGCGGTGGGGCTCCAAGAGACCCAGTACTTC.

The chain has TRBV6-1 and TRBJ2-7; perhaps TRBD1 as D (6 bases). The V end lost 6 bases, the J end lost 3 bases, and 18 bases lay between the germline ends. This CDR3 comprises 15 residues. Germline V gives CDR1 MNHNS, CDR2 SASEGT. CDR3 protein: CASRPWDTSFYEQYF. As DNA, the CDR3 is TGTGCCAGCAGGCCATGGGACACCAGCTTCTACGAGCAGTACTTC.

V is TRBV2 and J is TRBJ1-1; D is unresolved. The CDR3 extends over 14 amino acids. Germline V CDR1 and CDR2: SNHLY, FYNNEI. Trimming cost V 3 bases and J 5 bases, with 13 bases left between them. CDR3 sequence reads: CASSEVLSGTEAFF. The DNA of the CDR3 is TGTGCCAGCAGTGAGGTCCTGAGTGGAACTGAAGCTTTCTTT.

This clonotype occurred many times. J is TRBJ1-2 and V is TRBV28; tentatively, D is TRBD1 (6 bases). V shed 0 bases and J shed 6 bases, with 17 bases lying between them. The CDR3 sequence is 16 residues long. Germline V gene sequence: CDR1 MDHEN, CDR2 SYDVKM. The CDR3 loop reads CASSLWGLNRDHGYTF. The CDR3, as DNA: TGTGCCAGCAGTTTATGGGGACTTAACAGGGACCATGGCTACACCTTC.